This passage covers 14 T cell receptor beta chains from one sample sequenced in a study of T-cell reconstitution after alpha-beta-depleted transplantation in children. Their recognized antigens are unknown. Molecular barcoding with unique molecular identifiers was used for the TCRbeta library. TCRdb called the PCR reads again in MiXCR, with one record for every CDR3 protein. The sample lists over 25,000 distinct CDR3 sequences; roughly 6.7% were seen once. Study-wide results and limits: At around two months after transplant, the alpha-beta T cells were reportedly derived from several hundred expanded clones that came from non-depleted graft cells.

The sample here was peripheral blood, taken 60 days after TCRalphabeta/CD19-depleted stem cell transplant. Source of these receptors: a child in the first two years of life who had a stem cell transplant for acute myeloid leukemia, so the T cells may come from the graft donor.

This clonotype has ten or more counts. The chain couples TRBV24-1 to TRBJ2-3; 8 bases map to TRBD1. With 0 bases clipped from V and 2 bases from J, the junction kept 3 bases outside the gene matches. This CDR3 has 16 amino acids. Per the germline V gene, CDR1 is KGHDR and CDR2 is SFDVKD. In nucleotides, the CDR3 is TGTGCCACCAGTGATTTGCAGGGGGCAAACACAGATACGCAGTATTTT. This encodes CATSDLQGANTDTQYF.

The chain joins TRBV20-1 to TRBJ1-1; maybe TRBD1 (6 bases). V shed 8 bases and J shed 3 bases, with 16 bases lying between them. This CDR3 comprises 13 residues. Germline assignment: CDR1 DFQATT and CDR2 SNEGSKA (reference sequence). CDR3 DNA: TGCAGTCTCGGGCGGGGGGCCGACACTGAAGCTTTCTTT. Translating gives CSLGRGADTEAFF.

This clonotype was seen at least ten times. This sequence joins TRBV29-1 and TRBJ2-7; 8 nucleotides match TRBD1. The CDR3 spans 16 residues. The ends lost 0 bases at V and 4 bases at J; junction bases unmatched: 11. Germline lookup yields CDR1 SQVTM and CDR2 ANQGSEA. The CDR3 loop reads CSVEDFLPTGEYEQYF. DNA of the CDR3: TGCAGCGTTGAAGATTTTCTCCCGACAGGGGAGTACGAGCAGTACTTC.

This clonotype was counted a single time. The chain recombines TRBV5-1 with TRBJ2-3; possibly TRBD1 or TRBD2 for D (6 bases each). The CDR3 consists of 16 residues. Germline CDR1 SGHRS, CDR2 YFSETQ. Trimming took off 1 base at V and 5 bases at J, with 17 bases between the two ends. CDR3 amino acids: CASSLQRGQLEDTQYF. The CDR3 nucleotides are TGCGCCAGCAGCTTGCAACGGGGGCAGTTGGAAGATACGCAGTATTTT. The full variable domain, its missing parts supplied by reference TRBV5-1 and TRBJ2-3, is KAGVTQTPRYLIKTRGQQVTLSCSPISGHRSVSWYQQTPGQGLQFLFEYFSETQRNKGNFPGRFSGRQFSNSRSEMNVSTLELGDSALYLCASSLQRGQLEDTQYFGPGTRLTVL.

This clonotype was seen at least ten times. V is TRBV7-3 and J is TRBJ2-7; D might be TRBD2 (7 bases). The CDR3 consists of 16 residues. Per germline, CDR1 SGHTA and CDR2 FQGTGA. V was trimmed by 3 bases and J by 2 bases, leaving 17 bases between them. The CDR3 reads CASSLRGRGGPYEQYF. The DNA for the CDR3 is TGTGCCAGCAGCTTGCGAGGAAGGGGGGGTCCCTACGAGCAGTACTTC.

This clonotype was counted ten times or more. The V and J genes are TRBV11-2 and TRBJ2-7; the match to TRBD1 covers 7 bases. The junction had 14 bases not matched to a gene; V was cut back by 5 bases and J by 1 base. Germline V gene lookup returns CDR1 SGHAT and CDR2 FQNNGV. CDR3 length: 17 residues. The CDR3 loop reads CASSDVRAGTASYEQYF. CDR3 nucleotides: TGTGCCAGCAGCGATGTTCGCGCCGGGACAGCATCCTACGAGCAGTACTTC.

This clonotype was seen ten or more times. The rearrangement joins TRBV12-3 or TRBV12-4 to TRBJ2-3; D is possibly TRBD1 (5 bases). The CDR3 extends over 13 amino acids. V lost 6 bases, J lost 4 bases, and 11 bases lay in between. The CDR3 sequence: CASSSVGPDTQYF. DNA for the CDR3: TGTGCCAGCAGCTCCGTGGGGCCAGATACGCAGTATTTT.

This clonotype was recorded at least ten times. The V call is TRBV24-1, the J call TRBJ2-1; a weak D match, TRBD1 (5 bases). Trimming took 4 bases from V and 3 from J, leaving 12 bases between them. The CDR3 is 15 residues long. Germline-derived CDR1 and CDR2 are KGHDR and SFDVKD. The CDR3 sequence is CATSEGPGVYNEQFF. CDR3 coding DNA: TGTGCCACCAGTGAGGGGCCGGGTGTCTACAATGAGCAGTTCTTC.

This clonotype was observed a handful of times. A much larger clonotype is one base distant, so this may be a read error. CDR3 sequence reads: CSARGRGEAQYF. The CDR3 DNA sequence: TGCAGTGCTAGAGGAAGGGGGGAGGCCCAGTACTTC. The chain uses TRBV20-1 and TRBJ2-5; D might be TRBD1 or TRBD2, each matching 6 bases. Deletions cut 1 base from V and 9 bases from J, with 12 bases between. This CDR3 contains 12 residues. Per germline, CDR1 DFQATT and CDR2 SNEGSKA (reference sequence).

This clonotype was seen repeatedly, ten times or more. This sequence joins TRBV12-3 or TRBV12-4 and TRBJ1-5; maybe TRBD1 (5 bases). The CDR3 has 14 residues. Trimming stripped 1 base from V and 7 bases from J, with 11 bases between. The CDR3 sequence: CASSLGQGYQPQHF. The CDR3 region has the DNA TGTGCCAGCAGTTTAGGCCAGGGATACCAGCCCCAGCATTTT.

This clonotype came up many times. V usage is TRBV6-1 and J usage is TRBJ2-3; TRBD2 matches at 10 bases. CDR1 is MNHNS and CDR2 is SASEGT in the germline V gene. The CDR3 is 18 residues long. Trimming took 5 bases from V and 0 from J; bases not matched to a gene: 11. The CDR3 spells CASSPKPLAGASTDTQYF. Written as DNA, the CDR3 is TGTGCCAGCAGTCCGAAGCCCCTAGCGGGAGCTAGCACAGATACGCAGTATTTT.

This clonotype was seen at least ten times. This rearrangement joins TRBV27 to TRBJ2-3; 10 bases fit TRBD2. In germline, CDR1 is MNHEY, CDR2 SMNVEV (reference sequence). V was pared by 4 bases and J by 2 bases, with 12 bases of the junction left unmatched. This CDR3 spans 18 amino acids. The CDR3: CASSSRPLLAGDTDTQYF. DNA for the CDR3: TGTGCCAGCAGTTCCCGCCCCCTGCTAGCGGGAGACACAGATACGCAGTATTTT.

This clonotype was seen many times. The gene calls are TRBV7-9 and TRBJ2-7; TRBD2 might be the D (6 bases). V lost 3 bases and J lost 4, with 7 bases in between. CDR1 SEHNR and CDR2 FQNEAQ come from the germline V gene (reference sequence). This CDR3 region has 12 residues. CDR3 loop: CASSFGSYEQYF. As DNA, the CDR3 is TGTGCCAGCAGCTTCGGGAGTTACGAGCAGTACTTC. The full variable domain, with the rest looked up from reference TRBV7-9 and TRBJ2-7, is DTGVSQNPRHKITKRGQNVTFRCDPISEHNRLYWYRQTLGQGPEFLTYFQNEAQLEKSRLLSDRFSAERPKGSFSTLEIQRTEQGDSAMYLCASSFGSYEQYFGPGTRLTVT.

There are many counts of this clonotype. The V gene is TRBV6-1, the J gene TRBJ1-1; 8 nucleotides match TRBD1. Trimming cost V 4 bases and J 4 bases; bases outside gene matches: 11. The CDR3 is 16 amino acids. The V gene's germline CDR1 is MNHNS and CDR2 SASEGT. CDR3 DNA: TGTGCCAGCAGTGCCCTCCTGACAGGGGTGGGCACTGAAGCTTTCTTT. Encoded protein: CASSALLTGVGTEAFF.